The 27 T cell receptor beta chains given below trace back to one sample, sequenced in a study of OX40 agonist ivuxolimab in advanced cancers. Repertoires were generated with immunoSEQ multiplex PCR, while TCRdb's copy carries only in-frame clones and drops some. The sample lists 60,000 to 85,000 clones, 70% to 90% occurring once. The sequencing here drew on CD4+ or CD8+ T cells sorted from blood, taken in a trial of the OX40 agonist ivuxolimab. Source of these receptors: an adult with an advanced solid tumor such as melanoma, head and neck, liver or kidney cancer.

This clone appeared a few times. The J gene is TRBJ2-3, the V gene TRBV6-5; a possible D gene is TRBD2 (6 bases). Germline V gene data show CDR1 as MNHEY and CDR2 as SVGAGI. The germline V and J ends were trimmed by 8 bases and 2 bases, with 14 bases remaining between them. This CDR3 comprises 14 residues. The CDR3 region has the DNA TGTGCCAGCTCCGGGGGAGGTAACACAGATACGCAGTATTTT. Protein product: CASSGGGNTDTQYF.

The chain links TRBV9 to TRBJ2-5; TRBD2 matches at 10 bases. With V trimmed by 0 bases and J by 5 bases, 10 bases remained unmatched. The CDR3 totals 17 residues. Per germline, CDR1 SGDLS and CDR2 YYNGEE. CDR3 sequence (DNA): TGTGCCAGCAGCGTAGCTGGGCTAGCGGGAGTTTCCGAGACCCAGTACTTC. As protein: CASSVAGLAGVSETQYF.

The chain couples TRBV5-1 to TRBJ2-2; 10 bases map to TRBD2. The V and J ends lost 1 base and 4 bases, in that order; junction bases with no gene match: 4. The CDR3 is 16 amino acids. The germline V gene has CDR1 SGHRS and CDR2 YFSETQ. CDR3 region: CASSLISGRATGELFF. CDR3 sequence (DNA): TGCGCCAGCAGCTTGATAAGCGGGAGGGCCACCGGGGAGCTGTTTTTT.

The chain joins TRBV27 to TRBJ2-7; D is unresolved. The CDR3 has 15 amino acids. V was pared by 0 bases and J by 1 base, with 10 bases between. Germline V gene data show CDR1 as MNHEY and CDR2 as SMNVEV (reference sequence). The CDR3 sequence is CASSLSPLLSYEQYF. The DNA of the CDR3 is TGTGCCAGCAGTTTATCTCCGCTCCTGTCCTACGAGCAGTACTTC.

This clone was counted once. V usage is TRBV6-6 and J usage is TRBJ1-3; weak D call: TRBD1 (6 bases). Germline-derived CDR1 and CDR2 are MNHNY and SVGAGI (reference sequence). The CDR3 spans 14 residues. V was trimmed by 5 bases and J by 3 bases, leaving 11 bases between them. Here the CDR3 reads CASSDTGSGNTIYF. The CDR3 DNA sequence: TGTGCCAGCAGTGATACAGGGAGTGGAAACACCATATATTTT.

The chain combines TRBV11-2 with TRBJ2-7; D may be TRBD1 (5 bases). The V end lost 3 bases, the J end lost 2 bases, and 14 bases lay between the germline ends. This CDR3 spans 15 amino acids. Germline V gene data show CDR1 as SGHAT and CDR2 as FQNNGV. The CDR3 DNA is TGTGCCAGCAGCTTTGTAAGGGGCCAGACCTACGAGCAGTACTTC. Translation: CASSFVRGQTYEQYF.

CDR3 in DNA: TGTGCCAGCAGTTTATCGGGGACACAACAGGTTGCAGTAGGCTACACCTTC. It translates to CASSLSGTQQVAVGYTF. The rearrangement links TRBV27 to TRBJ1-2; possible D gene TRBD1, 6 bases. V gave up 0 bases and J gave up 8 bases, with 22 bases separating them. The germline CDR1 and CDR2 sequences are MNHEY and SMNVEV (reference sequence). CDR3 length equals 17 residues.

The rearrangement links TRBV2 to TRBJ2-3, with 8 bases that match TRBD2. V trimming: 4 bases; J trimming: 2 bases; junction bases outside the gene matches: 5. From germline, CDR1 is SNHLY and CDR2 FYNNEI. The CDR3 covers 15 residues. CDR3 sequence (DNA): TGTGCCAGCAGTGGGGCTAGCGGGTTCACAGATACGCAGTATTTT. Protein: CASSGASGFTDTQYF.

This clone appeared once. This chain links TRBV4-1 with TRBJ1-5; D uncertain. Trimming removed 2 bases at V and 3 bases at J, with 11 bases between. Germline V CDR1 and CDR2: MGHRA, YSYEKL. The CDR3 contains 15 residues. This chain's CDR3 is CASSQPDTYNQPQHF. The CDR3 DNA is TGCGCCAGCAGCCAACCCGACACCTACAATCAGCCCCAGCATTTT.

This chain uses TRBV2 with TRBJ1-5; D is ambiguous. In germline, CDR1 is SNHLY, CDR2 FYNNEI. The V gene lost 2 bases and the J gene lost 4 bases, with 6 bases spanning the gap. This CDR3 has 13 amino acids. CDR3 DNA: TGTGCCAGCAGTGAAATCAGGAATCAGCCCCAGCATTTT. Translation gives CASSEIRNQPQHF.

The chain links TRBV6-5 to TRBJ1-1; D remains unclear. The V end lost 6 bases, the J end lost 0 bases, and 14 bases lay between the germline ends. The CDR3 loop spans 15 amino acids. CDR1 and CDR2 (germline): MNHEY, SVGAGI. The CDR3 DNA sequence: TGTGCCAGCAGCTATAGGGAGGGAGTGAACACTGAAGCTTTCTTT. It translates to CASSYREGVNTEAFF.

The chain carries TRBV18 and TRBJ2-2; D gene unclear. CDR3 length: 15 amino acids. Deletions cut 2 bases from V and 3 bases from J, with 10 bases between. Germline V lookup: CDR1 KGHSH, CDR2 LQKENI. The CDR3 protein is CASSPWAGDTGELFF. As DNA, the CDR3 is TGTGCCAGCTCACCATGGGCTGGGGACACCGGGGAGCTGTTTTTT.

The V and J genes are TRBV28 and TRBJ2-7; TRBD1 aligns across 10 bases. The CDR3 extends over 14 amino acids. J lost 3 bases, V lost 5 bases, and 4 bases had no gene match. Per the germline V gene, CDR1 is MDHEN and CDR2 is SYDVKM. The CDR3 loop is CASSVTGGLYEQYF. The DNA of the CDR3 is TGTGCCAGCAGTGTGACAGGGGGCCTCTACGAGCAGTACTTC. Full variable domain (remainder filled in from reference TRBV28 and TRBJ2-7): DVKVTQSSRYLVKRTGEKVFLECVQDMDHENMFWYRQDPGLGLRLIYFSYDVKMKEKGDIPEGYSVSREKKERFSLILESASTNQTSMYLCASSVTGGLYEQYFGPGTRLTVT.

The chain couples TRBV28 to TRBJ1-5; D is ambiguous. V lost 1 base and J 3 bases, leaving 10 bases between the germline ends. This CDR3 has 15 residues. Germline lookup yields CDR1 MDHEN and CDR2 SYDVKM. This chain's CDR3 is CASSLYVGLNQPQHF. CDR3 bases: TGTGCCAGCAGTTTATACGTTGGTCTCAATCAGCCCCAGCATTTT.

V is TRBV28 and J is TRBJ2-7, with D unclear. The germline V gene encodes CDR1 MDHEN and CDR2 SYDVKM. This CDR3 has 14 residues. Trimming pared 5 bases from V and 2 bases from J, leaving 13 bases between. CDR3 protein: CASSDPTGTYEQYF. The CDR3 nucleotides are TGTGCCAGCAGTGACCCGACTGGAACCTACGAGCAGTACTTC.

The J gene is TRBJ2-5, the V gene TRBV28; D possibly matches TRBD1 or TRBD2 (6 bases each). The CDR3 contains 14 residues. Germline V gene lookup returns CDR1 MDHEN and CDR2 SYDVKM. Trimming took 5 bases from V and 5 from J, leaving 15 bases between them. CDR3 DNA sequence: TGTGCCAGCAGTCCCGGGGGCCCATCGGAGACCCAGTACTTC. Translated: CASSPGGPSETQYF.

The chain employs TRBV2 and TRBJ1-5; D possibly corresponds to TRBD1 (5 bases). There are 13 residues in the CDR3. Germline V gene lookup returns CDR1 SNHLY and CDR2 FYNNEI. Trimming removed 7 bases at V and 0 bases at J, with 7 bases between. In DNA, the CDR3 is TGTGCCAGCACCAGGGATAGCAATCAGCCCCAGCATTTT. It codes for CASTRDSNQPQHF.

The V and J genes are TRBV5-4 and TRBJ2-7; the D gene is possibly TRBD1 (8 bases). Trimming took 4 bases from V and 6 from J, leaving 14 bases between them. The CDR3 contains 13 residues. Germline values: CDR1 SGHNT, CDR2 YYREEE (reference sequence). The CDR3 sequence: CASSQDREGEQYF. The DNA for the CDR3 is TGTGCCAGCAGCCAGGACAGGGAGGGCGAGCAGTACTTC.

V usage is TRBV7-2 and J usage is TRBJ2-7; 7 bases are shared with TRBD1. Germline V CDR1 and CDR2: SGHTA, FQGNSA. This CDR3 spans 15 amino acids. The V segment lost 2 bases and the J segment 3 bases; nucleotides outside the gene matches: 7. CDR3 DNA: TGTGCCAGCAGCTTAAGGGGCCCAGGGGGCTACGAGCAGTACTTC. Its protein product is CASSLRGPGGYEQYF.

The chain combines TRBV7-8 with TRBJ2-1, with no clear D. CDR3 length equals 14 residues. Germline V gene lookup returns CDR1 SGHVS and CDR2 FQNEAQ. V dropped 5 bases and J dropped 1 base, with 9 bases sitting between them. The CDR3 DNA sequence: TGTGCCAGCAGCCGCACCGGGTCCTACAATGAGCAGTTCTTC. This gives the protein CASSRTGSYNEQFF.

This clone was detected only once. The gene calls are TRBV25-1 and TRBJ2-7; no definite D call. The CDR3 has 13 amino acids. Germline-derived CDR1 and CDR2 are MGHDK and SYGVNS. Trimming left V 5 bases short and J 2 bases short, with 10 bases between. CDR3 loop: CASSKEPTYEQYF. As DNA, the CDR3 is TGTGCCAGCAGTAAGGAGCCGACCTACGAGCAGTACTTC.

V gene TRBV5-4 combines with J gene TRBJ2-3, with D perhaps matching TRBD2 (5 bases). The germline V and J ends were trimmed by 0 bases and 1 base, with 9 bases remaining between them. Germline CDR1 is SGHNT and CDR2 is YYREEE (reference sequence). This CDR3 is built from 15 residues. The CDR3 spells CASSLGGRRTDTQYF. DNA of the CDR3: TGTGCCAGCAGCTTGGGAGGGCGACGCACAGATACGCAGTATTTT.

The gene calls are TRBV30 and TRBJ1-2; 9 bases match TRBD1. Germline V gives CDR1 GTSNPN, CDR2 SVGIG (reference sequence). V dropped 2 bases and J dropped 8; count of bases not matched to a gene: 6. This CDR3 has 13 residues. This CDR3 is CAWSTGTGRGYTF. The CDR3 nucleotides are TGTGCCTGGAGTACGGGGACAGGGAGAGGCTACACCTTC.

The V gene is TRBV5-1, the J gene TRBJ2-2; tentatively, D is TRBD2 (6 bases). The ends were cut back, 3 bases at V and 7 bases at J, with 25 bases in the middle. In germline, CDR1 is SGHRS, CDR2 YFSETQ. The CDR3 has 18 residues. The CDR3 DNA reads as TGCGCCAGCAGCTCGATGGGGGGTGTCGGAGGGCCGAACGGGGAGCTGTTTTTT. Protein: CASSSMGGVGGPNGELFF.

The chain employs TRBV6-1 and TRBJ2-7; 7 bases align to TRBD1. Germline values: CDR1 MNHNS, CDR2 SASEGT. V gave up 9 bases and J gave up 4 bases; unmatched junction bases: 9. There are 13 residues in the CDR3. CDR3 in amino acids: CASTGTADYEQYF. Written as DNA, the CDR3 is TGTGCCAGTACCGGGACAGCGGATTACGAGCAGTACTTC.

The DNA of the CDR3 is TGTGCCAGCAGCAACGAACCTACAGGGGGCCACGAGCAGTACTTC. This gives the protein CASSNEPTGGHEQYF. The V and J genes are TRBV21-1 and TRBJ2-7; the D segment call TRBD1 is taken from the table without a DNA check. TRBV21-1 is noted as a pseudogene. CDR3 length equals 15 residues.

The chain employs TRBV18 and TRBJ2-1, with 9 bases lining up with TRBD1. Per germline, CDR1 KGHSH and CDR2 LQKENI. V lost 5 bases and J lost 4; bases outside the gene matches: 12. CDR3 size: 17 residues. CDR3 DNA sequence: TGTGCCAGCTCAATAGGGTTCGGACAGGGGTCTTACAATGAGCAGTTCTTC. It is translated as CASSIGFGQGSYNEQFF.